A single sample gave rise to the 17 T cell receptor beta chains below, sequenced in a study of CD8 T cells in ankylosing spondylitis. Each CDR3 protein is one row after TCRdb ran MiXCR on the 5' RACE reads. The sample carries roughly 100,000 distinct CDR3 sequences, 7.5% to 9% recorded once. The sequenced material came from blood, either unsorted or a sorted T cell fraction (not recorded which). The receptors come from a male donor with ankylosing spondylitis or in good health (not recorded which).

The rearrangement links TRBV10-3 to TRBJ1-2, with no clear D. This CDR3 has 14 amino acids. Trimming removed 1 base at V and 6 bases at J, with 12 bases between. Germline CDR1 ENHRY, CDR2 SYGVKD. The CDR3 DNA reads TGTGCCATCAGTGAGTGGGGAAAGTGGAATGGCTACACCTTC. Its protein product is CAISEWGKWNGYTF.

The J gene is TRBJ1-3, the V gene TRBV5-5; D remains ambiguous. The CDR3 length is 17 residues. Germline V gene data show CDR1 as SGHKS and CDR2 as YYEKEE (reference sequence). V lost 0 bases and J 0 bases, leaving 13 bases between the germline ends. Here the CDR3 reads CASSLERGQPSGNTIYF. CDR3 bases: TGTGCCAGCAGCTTGGAGAGAGGCCAGCCCTCTGGAAACACCATATATTTT.

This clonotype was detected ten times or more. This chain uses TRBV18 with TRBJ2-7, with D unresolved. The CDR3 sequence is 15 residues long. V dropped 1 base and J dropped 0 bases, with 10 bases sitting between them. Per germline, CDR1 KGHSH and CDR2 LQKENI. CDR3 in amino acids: CASSPRVGNSYEQYF. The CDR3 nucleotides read TGTGCCAGCTCACCACGGGTAGGGAACTCCTACGAGCAGTACTTC. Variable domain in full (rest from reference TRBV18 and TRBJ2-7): NAGVMQNPRHLVRRRGQEARLRCSPMKGHSHVYWYRQLPEEGLKFMVYLQKENIIDESGMPKERFSAEFPKEGPSILRIQQVVRGDSAAYFCASSPRVGNSYEQYFGPGTRLTVT.

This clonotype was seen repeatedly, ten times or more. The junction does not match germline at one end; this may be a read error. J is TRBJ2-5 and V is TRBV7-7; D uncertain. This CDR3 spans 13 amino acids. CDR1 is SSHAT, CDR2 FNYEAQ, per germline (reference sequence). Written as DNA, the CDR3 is TGTGCTAGCAGCGTTTTGGCTGGGGAGACCCAGTACTTC. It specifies CASSVLAGETQYF.

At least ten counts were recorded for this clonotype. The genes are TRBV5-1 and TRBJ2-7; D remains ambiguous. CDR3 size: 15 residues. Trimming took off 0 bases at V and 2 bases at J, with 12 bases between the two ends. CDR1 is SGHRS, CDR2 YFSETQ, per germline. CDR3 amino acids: CASSLVDSTTYEQYF. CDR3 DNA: TGCGCCAGCAGCTTGGTTGACTCTACAACCTACGAGCAGTACTTC.

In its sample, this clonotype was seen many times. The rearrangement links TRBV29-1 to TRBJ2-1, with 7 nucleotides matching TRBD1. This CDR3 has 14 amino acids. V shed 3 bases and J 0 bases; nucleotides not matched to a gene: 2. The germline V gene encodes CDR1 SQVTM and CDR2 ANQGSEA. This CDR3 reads CSVERDSSYNEQFF. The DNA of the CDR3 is TGCAGCGTTGAGAGGGACAGCTCCTACAATGAGCAGTTCTTC.

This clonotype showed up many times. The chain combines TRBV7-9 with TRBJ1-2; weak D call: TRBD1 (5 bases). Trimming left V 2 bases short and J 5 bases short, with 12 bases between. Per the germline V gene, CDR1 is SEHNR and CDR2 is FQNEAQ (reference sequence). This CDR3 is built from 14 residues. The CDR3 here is CASSLLGREYGYTF. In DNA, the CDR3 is TGTGCCAGCAGCTTACTCGGCAGGGAGTATGGCTACACCTTC.

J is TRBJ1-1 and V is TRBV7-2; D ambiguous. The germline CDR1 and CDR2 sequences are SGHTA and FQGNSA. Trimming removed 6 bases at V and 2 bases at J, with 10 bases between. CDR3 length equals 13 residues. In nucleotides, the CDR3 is TGTGCCAGCAGTGGGCACGGAAACACTGAAGCTTTCTTT. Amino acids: CASSGHGNTEAFF.

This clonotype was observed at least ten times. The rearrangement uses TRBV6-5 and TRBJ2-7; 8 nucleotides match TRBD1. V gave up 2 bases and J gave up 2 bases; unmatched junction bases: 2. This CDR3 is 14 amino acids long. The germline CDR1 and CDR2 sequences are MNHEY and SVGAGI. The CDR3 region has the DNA TGTGCCAGCAGTTACGACAGGGGAGCCTACGAGCAGTACTTC. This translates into CASSYDRGAYEQYF.

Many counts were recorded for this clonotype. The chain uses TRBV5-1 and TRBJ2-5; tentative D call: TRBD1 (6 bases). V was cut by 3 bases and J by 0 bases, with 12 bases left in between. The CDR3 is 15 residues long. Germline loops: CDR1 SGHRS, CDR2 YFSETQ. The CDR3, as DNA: TGCGCCAGCAGCTCCGGACAGTTATACCAAGAGACCCAGTACTTC. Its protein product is CASSSGQLYQETQYF.

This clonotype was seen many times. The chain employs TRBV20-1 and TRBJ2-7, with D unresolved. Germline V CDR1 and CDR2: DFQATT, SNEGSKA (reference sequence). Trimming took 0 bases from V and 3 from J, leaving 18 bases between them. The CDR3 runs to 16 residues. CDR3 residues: CSARDLAIRWIYEQYF. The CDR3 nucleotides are TGCAGTGCTAGAGATCTGGCAATTAGGTGGATCTACGAGCAGTACTTC.

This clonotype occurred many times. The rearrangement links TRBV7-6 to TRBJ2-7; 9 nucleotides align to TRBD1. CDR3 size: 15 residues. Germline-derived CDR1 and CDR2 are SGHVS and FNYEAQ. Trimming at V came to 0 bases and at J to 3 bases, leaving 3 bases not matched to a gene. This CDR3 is CASSLADRGNYEQYF. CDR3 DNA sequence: TGTGCCAGCAGCTTAGCCGACAGGGGGAACTACGAGCAGTACTTC.

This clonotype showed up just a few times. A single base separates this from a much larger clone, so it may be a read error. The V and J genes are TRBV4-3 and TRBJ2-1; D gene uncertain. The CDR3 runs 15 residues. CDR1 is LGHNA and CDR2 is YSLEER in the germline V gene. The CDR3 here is CDSSQDRGSYNEQFF. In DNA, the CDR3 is TGCGACAGCAGCCAAGATCGCGGCTCCTACAATGAGCAGTTCTTC.

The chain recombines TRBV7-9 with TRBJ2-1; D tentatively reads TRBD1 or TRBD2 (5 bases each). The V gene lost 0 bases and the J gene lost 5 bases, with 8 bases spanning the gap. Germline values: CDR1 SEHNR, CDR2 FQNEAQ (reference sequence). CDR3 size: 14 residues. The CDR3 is CASSLAGDDNEQFF. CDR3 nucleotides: TGTGCCAGCAGCTTAGCAGGGGACGACAATGAGCAGTTCTTC.

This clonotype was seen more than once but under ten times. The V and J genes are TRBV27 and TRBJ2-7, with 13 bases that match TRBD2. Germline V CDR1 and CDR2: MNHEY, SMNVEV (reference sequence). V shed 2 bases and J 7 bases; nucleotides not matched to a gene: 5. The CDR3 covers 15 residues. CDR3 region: CASSLGTSGMNEQYF. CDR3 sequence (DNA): TGTGCCAGCAGTTTAGGGACTAGCGGGATGAATGAGCAGTACTTC.

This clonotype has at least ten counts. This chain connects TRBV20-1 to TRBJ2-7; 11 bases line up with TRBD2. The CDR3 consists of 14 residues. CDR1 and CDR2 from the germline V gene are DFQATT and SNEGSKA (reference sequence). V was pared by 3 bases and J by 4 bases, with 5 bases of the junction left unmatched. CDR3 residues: CSARGTSGNYEQYF. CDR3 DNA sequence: TGCAGTGCTAGGGGGACTAGCGGTAATTACGAGCAGTACTTC.

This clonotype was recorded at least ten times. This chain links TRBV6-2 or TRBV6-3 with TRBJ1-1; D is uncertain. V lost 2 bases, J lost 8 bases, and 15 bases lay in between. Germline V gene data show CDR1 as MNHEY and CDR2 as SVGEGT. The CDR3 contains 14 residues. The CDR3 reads CASSYRQIGGEAFF. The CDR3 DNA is TGTGCCAGCAGTTACAGGCAGATTGGTGGGGAAGCTTTCTTT.